This T cell receptor (beta chain) was sequenced in a study of T cell responses to AZD1222 COVID-19 vaccine. From germline, CDR1 is KGHSH and CDR2 LQKENI. V shed 3 bases and J shed 0 bases, with 8 bases lying between them. The CDR3 is made up of 14 amino acids. The repertoire was sequenced with immunoSEQ multiplex PCR; TCRdb's copy has only in-frame clones and lacks some. The sample holds about 150,000 clones, more than 75% seen once. The sequenced sample was peripheral blood, obtained 28 days after the second AZD1222 dose. This TCR derives from an adult who received the AZD1222 COVID-19 vaccine. The chain is built from TRBV18 and TRBJ1-1; D gene ambiguous. The CDR3, as DNA: TGTGCCAGCTCACCGACGGAGGTGAACACTGAAGCTTTCTTT. Amino acids: CASSPTEVNTEAFF.